What follows are 20 T cell receptor beta chains derived from one specimen sequenced in a study of regulatory T cells in long-lasting Graves disease. For TCR beta, libraries came from iRepertoire HTBI primers and Arm-PCR of CDR3 regions. TCRdb ran MiXCR on the multiplex PCR reads and lists one entry per CDR3 protein. In the table there are about 470,000 distinct CDR3 sequences, 16% of which are singletons. Time point given: newly diagnosed GD, antithyroid drugs for less than 3 months. PBMC-extracted RNA yielded the TCR library. Separately, the same data were catalogued under a study of T cells in Graves' hyperthyroidism and ophthalmopathy.

The sequences come from peripheral blood mononuclear cells (PBMCs), collected at new diagnosis, from a patient treated with antithyroid drugs. These receptors all come from a man aged 35 to 55 with Graves disease.

The chain uses TRBV20-1 and TRBJ2-1; D possibly uses TRBD1 or TRBD2 (5 bases each). Germline loops: CDR1 DFQATT, CDR2 SNEGSKA (reference sequence). The CDR3 is made up of 14 amino acids. V dropped 0 bases and J dropped 3 bases, with 9 bases sitting between them. As DNA, the CDR3 is TGCAGTGCTAGAGATGGGACGGTCTACAATGAGCAGTTCTTC. Its translation: CSARDGTVYNEQFF.

This clonotype was seen at least ten times. V is TRBV28 and J is TRBJ1-1; D is possibly TRBD1 (6 bases). This CDR3 is built from 16 residues. The ends were cut back, 2 bases at V and 3 bases at J, with 16 bases in the middle. Germline CDR1 reads MDHEN; CDR2 reads SYDVKM. CDR3 loop: CASSLASQGVYTEAFF. The CDR3 nucleotides read TGTGCCAGCAGTTTAGCGTCACAGGGTGTATACACTGAAGCTTTCTTT.

This clonotype came up many times. The rearrangement joins TRBV11-3 to TRBJ2-1, with a weak D call TRBD1 (6 bases). This CDR3 spans 15 amino acids. Germline V lookup: CDR1 SGHNT, CDR2 YENEEA. Trimming pared 5 bases from V and 7 bases from J, leaving 18 bases between. Written as DNA, the CDR3 is TGTGCCAGCAGCCCAGAGGGGGTAGCGCAAAATGAGCAGTTCTTC. Protein: CASSPEGVAQNEQFF.

This clonotype was seen a few times. This CDR3 is CASSLTASGSYEQYF. The CDR3 DNA sequence: TGTGCCAGCAGTTTAACGGCTAGCGGCTCCTACGAGCAGTACTTC. The rearrangement joins TRBV27 to TRBJ2-7; 7 bases align to TRBD2. After removal of 2 bases from V and 0 bases from J, the junction contained 4 bases not matched to a gene. Germline loops: CDR1 MNHEY, CDR2 SMNVEV (reference sequence). The CDR3 is 15 amino acids.

This clonotype was seen a handful of times. The CDR3 loop is CASSRQGGAGNYGYTF. CDR3 nucleotides: TGCGCCAGCAGCCGTCAAGGGGGCGCAGGAAACTATGGCTACACCTTC. The chain joins TRBV4-1 to TRBJ1-2, with TRBD1 identical over 7 bases. The CDR3 has 16 residues. Germline CDR1 reads MGHRA; CDR2 reads YSYEKL. The V segment lost 4 bases and the J segment 2 bases; nucleotides outside the gene matches: 10.

This clonotype was seen a handful of times. A far larger clone is only one base removed, so a read error is likely. The gene calls are TRBV28 and TRBJ2-5; perhaps D is TRBD1 or TRBD2 (5 bases each). The germline V gene encodes CDR1 MDHEN and CDR2 SYDVKM. The CDR3 has 13 residues. Trimming stripped 3 bases from V and 9 bases from J, with 14 bases between. The CDR3 spells CASSFGGAEAQYF. The CDR3 nucleotides are TGTGCCAGCAGTTTTGGGGGAGCGGAGGCCCAGTACTTC.

There are many counts of this clonotype. The V gene is TRBV24-1, the J gene TRBJ2-1; 12 bases map to TRBD2. Unmatched junction bases numbered 5, after V lost 4 bases and J lost 5 bases. In germline, CDR1 is KGHDR, CDR2 SFDVKD. The CDR3 covers 16 residues. The CDR3 bases are TGTGCCACCAGTGACCGGACTAGCGGGGCAAACAATGAGCAGTTCTTC. Its translation is CATSDRTSGANNEQFF.

In its sample, this clonotype was seen many times. DNA of the CDR3: TGTGCCAGCAGTTTCGGCAGGGTGACAGATACGCAGTATTTT. Translating it yields CASSFGRVTDTQYF. This chain uses TRBV28 with TRBJ2-3; TRBD1 might be the D (5 bases). V lost 3 bases and J 3 bases, leaving 10 bases between the germline ends. The V gene's germline CDR1 is MDHEN and CDR2 SYDVKM. This CDR3 is built from 14 residues.

A word on this clonotype: A much larger clone lies a single base off, so this may be a read error. The V gene is TRBV3-1, the J gene TRBJ1-5; no reliable D call. The CDR3 is 13 residues long. Per germline, CDR1 LGHDT and CDR2 YNNKEL (reference sequence). CDR3 coding DNA: TGTGCCTGCAGCCGGGCAGCTAATCAGCCCCAGCATTTT. Protein sequence: CACSRAANQPQHF.

At least ten counts were recorded for this clonotype. The V and J genes are TRBV20-1 and TRBJ2-1; TRBD1 is a possible D gene (5 bases). The CDR3 is made up of 12 amino acids. The germline V gene has CDR1 DFQATT and CDR2 SNEGSKA (reference sequence). The germline V and J ends were trimmed by 6 bases and 7 bases, with 13 bases remaining between them. The CDR3 region is CSARALRNEQFF. CDR3 DNA sequence: TGCAGTGCCAGGGCCCTTAGGAATGAGCAGTTCTTC.

This clonotype has ten or more counts. J is TRBJ2-5 and V is TRBV6-2 or TRBV6-3; TRBD1 matches at 8 bases. The CDR3 runs to 14 residues. The germline V gene encodes CDR1 MNHEY and CDR2 SVGEGT. V gave up 10 bases and J gave up 5 bases; unmatched junction bases: 12. The chain's CDR3 is CAIRDRGVGETQYF. The CDR3 DNA is TGTGCCATCAGAGACAGGGGAGTTGGGGAGACCCAGTACTTC.

This clonotype was detected ten times or more. The V gene is TRBV6-2 or TRBV6-3, the J gene TRBJ2-5; D could derive from TRBD1 or TRBD2 (6 bases each). This CDR3 contains 16 residues. Germline CDR1 MNHEY, CDR2 SVGEGT. Trimming took 2 bases from V and 5 from J, leaving 18 bases between them. CDR3 region: CASSYRSGAGMETQYF. The CDR3 bases are TGTGCCAGCAGTTACCGGTCAGGGGCGGGGATGGAGACCCAGTACTTC.

On this clonotype: This may be a read error, as it is one base from a much larger clone. This chain uses TRBV10-3 with TRBJ2-7, with a weak D call TRBD2 (6 bases). The CDR3 contains 16 residues. In germline, CDR1 is ENHRY, CDR2 SYGVKD. The DNA of the CDR3 is TGTGCCATCACCACCCCCGCCGGGGGAAGCTCCTACGAGCAGCACTTC. Translating gives CAITTPAGGSSYEQHF.

In its sample, this clonotype was seen many times. CDR3 sequence reads: CSARASGSTDTQYF. CDR3 DNA: TGCAGTGCTAGAGCTAGCGGGAGCACAGATACGCAGTATTTT. The rearrangement links TRBV20-1 to TRBJ2-3; 8 positions agree with TRBD2. Germline CDR1 is DFQATT and CDR2 is SNEGSKA (reference sequence). The V segment lost 1 base and the J segment 0 bases; nucleotides outside the gene matches: 0. This CDR3 spans 14 amino acids.

This clonotype was seen ten or more times. The V gene is TRBV7-8, the J gene TRBJ2-7; 7 bases map to TRBD2. In germline, CDR1 is SGHVS, CDR2 FQNEAQ. The V gene end was trimmed by 0 bases and the J gene end by 4 bases; junction bases not matched to a gene: 18. This CDR3 contains 19 residues. The CDR3 protein is CASSLAYPSGERAGYEQYF. Here the CDR3 DNA reads TGTGCCAGCAGCTTAGCTTACCCTAGCGGCGAAAGGGCTGGGTACGAGCAGTACTTC.

This clonotype has at least ten counts. The genes are TRBV5-1 and TRBJ2-7; TRBD1 matches 12 bases. Looked up from germline, CDR1 is SGHRS and CDR2 is YFSETQ. This CDR3 spans 13 amino acids. J lost 7 bases, V lost 8 bases, and 7 bases had no gene match. As DNA, the CDR3 is TGCGCCAGTGGGACAGGGGGCAGGAGGGAGCAGTACTTC. Protein: CASGTGGRREQYF.

This clonotype has a count of ten or more. This chain joins TRBV28 and TRBJ2-3; tentatively, D is TRBD2 (6 bases). The CDR3 runs to 20 residues. Germline V gene sequence: CDR1 MDHEN, CDR2 SYDVKM. V was trimmed by 1 base and J by 4 bases, leaving 27 bases between them. CDR3 DNA sequence: TGTGCCAGCAGTTTATCCCCAAATAGCGGAGGCCCCCGTCCCCCAGATACGCAGTATTTT. It is translated as CASSLSPNSGGPRPPDTQYF.

This clonotype was recorded many times. The chain couples TRBV5-1 to TRBJ1-2; no reliable D call. Germline V gene lookup returns CDR1 SGHRS and CDR2 YFSETQ. V dropped 3 bases and J dropped 4 bases, with 10 bases sitting between them. The CDR3 has 13 amino acids. The CDR3 nucleotides are TGCGCCAGCAGCTCGCGGGAAAGCTATGGCTACACCTTC. Its protein product is CASSSRESYGYTF.

This clonotype was picked up many times. The chain uses TRBV20-1 and TRBJ2-2; no clear D gene. The V end was cut by 0 bases, the J end by 0 bases, with 14 bases between. CDR1 DFQATT and CDR2 SNEGSKA come from the germline V gene (reference sequence). CDR3 length: 17 residues. CDR3 residues: CSAREYRRASNTGELFF. DNA of the CDR3: TGCAGTGCTAGAGAGTATCGACGAGCTTCGAACACCGGGGAGCTGTTTTTT.

This clonotype was observed a handful of times. V usage is TRBV19 and J usage is TRBJ1-5; D perhaps matches TRBD1 (6 bases). This CDR3 contains 14 residues. The germline V and J ends were trimmed by 1 base and 4 bases, with 8 bases remaining between them. Germline-derived CDR1 and CDR2 are LNHDA and SQIVND (reference sequence). The CDR3: CASSIVQGNQPQHF. The CDR3 DNA follows: TGTGCCAGTAGTATAGTTCAGGGGAATCAGCCCCAGCATTTT.